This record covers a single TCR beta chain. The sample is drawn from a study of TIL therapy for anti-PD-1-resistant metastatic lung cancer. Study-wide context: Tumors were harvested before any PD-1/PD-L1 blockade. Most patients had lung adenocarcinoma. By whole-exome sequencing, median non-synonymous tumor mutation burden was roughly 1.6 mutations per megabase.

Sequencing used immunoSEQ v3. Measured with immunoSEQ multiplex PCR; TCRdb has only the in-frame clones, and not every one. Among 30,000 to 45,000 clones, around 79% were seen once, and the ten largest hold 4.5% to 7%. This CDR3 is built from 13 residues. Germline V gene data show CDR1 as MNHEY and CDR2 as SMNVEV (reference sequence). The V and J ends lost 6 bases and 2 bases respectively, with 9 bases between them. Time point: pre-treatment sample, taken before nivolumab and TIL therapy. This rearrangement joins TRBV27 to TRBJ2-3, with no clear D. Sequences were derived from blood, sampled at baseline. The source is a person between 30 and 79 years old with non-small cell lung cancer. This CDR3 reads CASSPPNTDTQYF. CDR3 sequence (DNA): TGTGCCAGCAGCCCCCCCAACACAGATACGCAGTATTTT.